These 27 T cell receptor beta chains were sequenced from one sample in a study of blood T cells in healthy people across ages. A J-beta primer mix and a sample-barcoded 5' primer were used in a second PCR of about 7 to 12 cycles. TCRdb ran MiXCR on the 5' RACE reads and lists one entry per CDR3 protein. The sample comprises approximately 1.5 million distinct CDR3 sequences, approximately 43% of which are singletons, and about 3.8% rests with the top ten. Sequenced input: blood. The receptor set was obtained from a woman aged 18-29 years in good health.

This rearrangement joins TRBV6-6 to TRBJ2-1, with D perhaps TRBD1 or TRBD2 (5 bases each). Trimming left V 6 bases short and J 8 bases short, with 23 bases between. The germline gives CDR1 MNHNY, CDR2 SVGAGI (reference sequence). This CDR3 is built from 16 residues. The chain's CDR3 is CASRPYLGTPPDEQFF. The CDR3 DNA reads TGTGCCAGCAGACCATACCTCGGGACCCCACCGGATGAGCAGTTCTTC.

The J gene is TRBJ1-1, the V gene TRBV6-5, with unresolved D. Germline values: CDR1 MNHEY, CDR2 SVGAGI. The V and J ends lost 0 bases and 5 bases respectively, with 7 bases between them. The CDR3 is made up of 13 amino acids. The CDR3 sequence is CASSYSRVTEAFF. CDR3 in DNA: TGTGCCAGCAGTTACTCGCGAGTTACTGAAGCTTTCTTT.

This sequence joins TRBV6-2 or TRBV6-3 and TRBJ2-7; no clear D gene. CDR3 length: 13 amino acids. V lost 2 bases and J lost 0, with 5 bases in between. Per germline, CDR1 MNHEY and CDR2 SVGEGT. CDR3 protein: CASSYISSYEQYF. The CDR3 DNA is TGTGCCAGCAGTTACATCAGCTCCTACGAGCAGTACTTC.

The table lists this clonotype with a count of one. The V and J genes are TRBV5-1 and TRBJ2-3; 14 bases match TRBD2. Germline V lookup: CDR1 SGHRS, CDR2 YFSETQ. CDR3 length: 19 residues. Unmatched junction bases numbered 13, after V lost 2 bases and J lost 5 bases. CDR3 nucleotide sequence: TGCGCCAGCAGCTTACAACCGGGACTAGCGGGGGCCTCGGAAGATACGCAGTATTTT. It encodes CASSLQPGLAGASEDTQYF.

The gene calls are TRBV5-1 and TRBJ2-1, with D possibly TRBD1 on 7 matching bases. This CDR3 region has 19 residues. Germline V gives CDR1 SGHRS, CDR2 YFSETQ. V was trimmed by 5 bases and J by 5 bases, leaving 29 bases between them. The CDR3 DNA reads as TGCGCCAGCAGGGGCGGGGACAGCGCCTTCCGTGGGATCGACAATGAGCAGTTCTTC. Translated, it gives CASRGGDSAFRGIDNEQFF.

The CDR3 DNA reads TGCAGCGTTGACAGGGGGCTCTATGGCTACACCTTC. Translating gives CSVDRGLYGYTF. The J gene is TRBJ1-2, the V gene TRBV29-1; 8 nucleotides line up with TRBD1. Germline CDR1 and CDR2: SQVTM and ANQGSEA. This CDR3 has 12 amino acids. Trimming removed 3 bases from V and 4 bases from J; junction bases left unmatched: 1.

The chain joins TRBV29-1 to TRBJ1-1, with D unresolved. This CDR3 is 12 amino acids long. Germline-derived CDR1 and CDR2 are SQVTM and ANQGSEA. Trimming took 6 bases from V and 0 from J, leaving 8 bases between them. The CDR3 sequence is CSVQLMNTEAFF. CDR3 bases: TGCAGCGTACAGCTAATGAACACTGAAGCTTTCTTT.

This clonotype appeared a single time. In nucleotides, the CDR3 is TGCGCCAGCAGCCCCTTTGCGGGGGTAGATACGCAGTATTTT. It encodes CASSPFAGVDTQYF. The V gene is TRBV5-1, the J gene TRBJ2-3; TRBD2 agrees at 7 bases. V shed 4 bases and J 5 bases; nucleotides not matched to a gene: 7. The CDR3 totals 14 residues. Germline lookup yields CDR1 SGHRS and CDR2 YFSETQ. Complete variable domain (other parts from reference TRBV5-1 and TRBJ2-3): KAGVTQTPRYLIKTRGQQVTLSCSPISGHRSVSWYQQTPGQGLQFLFEYFSETQRNKGNFPGRFSGRQFSNSRSEMNVSTLELGDSALYLCASSPFAGVDTQYFGPGTRLTVL.

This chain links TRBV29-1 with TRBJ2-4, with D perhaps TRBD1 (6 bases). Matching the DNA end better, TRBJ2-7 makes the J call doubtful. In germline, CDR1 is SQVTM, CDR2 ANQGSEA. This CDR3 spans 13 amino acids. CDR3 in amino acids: CSVDTGTNYEQYF. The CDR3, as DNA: TGCAGCGTTGATACCGGGACAAACTACGAGCAGTACTTC.

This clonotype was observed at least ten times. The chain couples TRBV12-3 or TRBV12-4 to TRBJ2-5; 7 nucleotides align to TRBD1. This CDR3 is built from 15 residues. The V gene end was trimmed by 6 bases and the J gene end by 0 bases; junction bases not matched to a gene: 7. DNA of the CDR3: TGTGCCAGCAGCTACACAGGGGAGTACCAAGAGACCCAGTACTTC. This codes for CASSYTGEYQETQYF.

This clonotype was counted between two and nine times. CDR3 amino acids: CASSQVAEYNEQFF. The CDR3, as DNA: TGTGCCAGCAGCCAAGTCGCGGAGTACAATGAGCAGTTCTTC. The rearrangement links TRBV4-2 to TRBJ2-1; D call uncertain. Germline V gene lookup returns CDR1 LGHNA and CDR2 YNFKEQ. V gave up 1 base and J gave up 4 bases, with 8 bases separating them. The CDR3 runs to 14 residues.

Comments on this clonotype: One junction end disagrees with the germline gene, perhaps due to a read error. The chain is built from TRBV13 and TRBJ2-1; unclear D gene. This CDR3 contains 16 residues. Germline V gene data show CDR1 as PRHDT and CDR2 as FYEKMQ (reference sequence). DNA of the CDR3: TGTGCCAGCAGCTTGGGTAGCCCCAGCTCCTACAATCAGCAGTTCTTC. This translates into CASSLGSPSSYNQQFF. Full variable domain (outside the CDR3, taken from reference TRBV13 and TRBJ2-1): AAGVIQSPRHLIKEKRETATLKCYPIPRHDTVYWYQQGPGQDPQFLISFYEKMQSDKGSIPDRFSAQQFSDYHSELNMSSLELGDSALYFCASSLGSPSSYNQQFFGPGTRLTVL.

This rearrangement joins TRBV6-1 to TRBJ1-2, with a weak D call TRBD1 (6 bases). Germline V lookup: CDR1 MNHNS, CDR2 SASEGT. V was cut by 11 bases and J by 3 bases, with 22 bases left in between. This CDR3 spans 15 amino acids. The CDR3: CAGTPLTGIDYGYTF. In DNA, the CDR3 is TGTGCCGGCACCCCACTAACAGGGATAGACTATGGCTACACCTTC.

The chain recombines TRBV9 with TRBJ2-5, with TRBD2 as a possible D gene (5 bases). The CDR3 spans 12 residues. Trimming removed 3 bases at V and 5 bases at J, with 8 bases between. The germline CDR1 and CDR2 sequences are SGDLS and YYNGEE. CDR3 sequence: CASSGEGETQYF. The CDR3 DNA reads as TGTGCCAGCAGCGGAGAGGGCGAGACCCAGTACTTC.

The CDR3 reads CASSVRDRPYNEQYF. The CDR3 nucleotides are TGTGCCAGCAGCGTCCGGGACAGACCCTACAATGAGCAGTACTTC. The V and J genes are TRBV7-9 and TRBJ2-7, with 7 bases lining up with TRBD1. CDR3 length: 15 residues. Looked up from germline, CDR1 is SEHNR and CDR2 is FQNEAQ (reference sequence). Trimming at V came to 5 bases and at J to 7 bases, leaving 14 bases not matched to a gene.

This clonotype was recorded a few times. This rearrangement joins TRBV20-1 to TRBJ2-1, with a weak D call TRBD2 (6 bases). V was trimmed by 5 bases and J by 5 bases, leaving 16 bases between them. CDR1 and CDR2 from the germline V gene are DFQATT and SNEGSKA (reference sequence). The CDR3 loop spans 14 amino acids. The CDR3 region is CSASTGSTNNEQFF. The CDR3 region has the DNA TGCAGTGCTTCAACCGGGAGTACGAACAATGAGCAGTTCTTC.

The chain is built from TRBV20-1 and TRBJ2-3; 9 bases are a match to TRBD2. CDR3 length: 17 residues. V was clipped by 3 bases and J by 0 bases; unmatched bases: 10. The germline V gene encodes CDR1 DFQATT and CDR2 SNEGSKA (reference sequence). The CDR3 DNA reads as TGCAGTGCTAGCCTAGCGGGAATTTCTCCAAGCACAGATACGCAGTATTTT. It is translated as CSASLAGISPSTDTQYF.

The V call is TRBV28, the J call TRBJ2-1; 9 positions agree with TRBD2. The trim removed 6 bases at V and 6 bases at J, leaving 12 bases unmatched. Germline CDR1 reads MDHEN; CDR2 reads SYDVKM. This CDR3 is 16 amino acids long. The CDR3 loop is CASSTPGSGRINEQFF. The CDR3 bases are TGTGCCAGCAGCACTCCGGGTAGCGGGAGAATCAATGAGCAGTTCTTC.

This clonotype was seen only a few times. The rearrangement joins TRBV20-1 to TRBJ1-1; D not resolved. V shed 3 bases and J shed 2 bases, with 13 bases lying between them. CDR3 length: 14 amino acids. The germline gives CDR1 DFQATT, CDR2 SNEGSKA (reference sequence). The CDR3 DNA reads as TGCAGTGCTAGTACGGGGTTCGCTAACACTGAAGCTTTCTTT. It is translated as CSASTGFANTEAFF.

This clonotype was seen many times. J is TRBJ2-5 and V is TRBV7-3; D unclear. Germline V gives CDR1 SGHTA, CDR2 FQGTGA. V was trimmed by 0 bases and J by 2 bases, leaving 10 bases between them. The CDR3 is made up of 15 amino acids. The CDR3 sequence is CASSLTPAPQETQYF. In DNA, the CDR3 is TGTGCCAGCAGCTTAACCCCCGCACCTCAAGAGACCCAGTACTTC.

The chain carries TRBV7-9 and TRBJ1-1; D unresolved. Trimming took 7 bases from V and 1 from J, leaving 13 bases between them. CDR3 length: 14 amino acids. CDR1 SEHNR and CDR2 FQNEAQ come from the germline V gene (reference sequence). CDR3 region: CASTFVSANTEAFF. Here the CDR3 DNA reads TGTGCCAGCACCTTCGTTTCAGCGAACACTGAAGCTTTCTTT.

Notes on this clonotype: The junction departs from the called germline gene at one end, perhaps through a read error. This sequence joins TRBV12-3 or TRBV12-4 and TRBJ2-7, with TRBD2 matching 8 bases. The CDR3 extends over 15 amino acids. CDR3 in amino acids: CTSSAARGGSYEQYF. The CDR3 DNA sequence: TGTACCAGCAGCGCTGCTCGGGGGGGCTCCTACGAGCAGTACTTC.

The CDR3 region is CASSETWDQETQYF. The CDR3 DNA follows: TGTGCCAGCAGTGAAACCTGGGACCAAGAGACCCAGTACTTC. The chain employs TRBV25-1 and TRBJ2-5, with D unclear. The CDR3 spans 14 residues. Between the trimmed V and J ends, which lost 2 bases and 0 bases, there was a span of 7 bases. In germline, CDR1 is MGHDK, CDR2 SYGVNS.

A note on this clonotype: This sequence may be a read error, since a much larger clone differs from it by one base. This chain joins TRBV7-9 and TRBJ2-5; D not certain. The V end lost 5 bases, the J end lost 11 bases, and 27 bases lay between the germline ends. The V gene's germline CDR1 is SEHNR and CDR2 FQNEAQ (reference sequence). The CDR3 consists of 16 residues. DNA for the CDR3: TGTGCCAGCAGCCCACACAGCAATACTCCTGTCAATGAGCAGTACTTC. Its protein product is CASSPHSNTPVNEQYF.

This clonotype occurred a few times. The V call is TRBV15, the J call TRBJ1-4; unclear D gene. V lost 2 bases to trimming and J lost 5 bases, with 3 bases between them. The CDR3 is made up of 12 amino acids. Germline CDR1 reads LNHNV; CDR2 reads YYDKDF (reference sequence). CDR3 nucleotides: TGTGCCACCAGCAGATTAAATGAAAAACTGTTTTTT. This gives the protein CATSRLNEKLFF. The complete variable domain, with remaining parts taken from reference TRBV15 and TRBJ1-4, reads DAMVIQNPRYQVTQFGKPVTLSCSQTLNHNVMYWYQQKSSQAPKLLFHYYDKDFNNEADTPDNFQSRRPNTSFCFLDIRSPGLGDTAMYLCATSRLNEKLFFGSGTQLSVL.

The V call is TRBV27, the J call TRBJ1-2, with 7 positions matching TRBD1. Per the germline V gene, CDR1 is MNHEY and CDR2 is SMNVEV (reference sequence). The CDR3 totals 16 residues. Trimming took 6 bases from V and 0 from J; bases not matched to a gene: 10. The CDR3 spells CASSGTTGTANYGYTF. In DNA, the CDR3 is TGTGCCAGCAGCGGAACGACAGGGACAGCTAACTATGGCTACACCTTC.

CDR3 residues: CASSAGTSNYGYTF. The CDR3 DNA reads as TGTGCCAGCAGCGCCGGGACATCTAACTATGGCTACACCTTC. This sequence joins TRBV7-2 and TRBJ1-2; TRBD1 is a possible D gene (6 bases). The V gene's germline CDR1 is SGHTA and CDR2 FQGNSA. The ends were cut back, 5 bases at V and 0 bases at J, with 10 bases in the middle. This CDR3 has 14 residues. The variable domain in full, with the rest retrieved from reference TRBV7-2 and TRBJ1-2, is GAGVSQSPSNKVTEKGKDVELRCDPISGHTALYWYRQSLGQGLEFLIYFQGNSAPDKSGLPSDRFSAERTGGSVSTLTIQRTQQEDSAVYLCASSAGTSNYGYTFGSGTRLTVV.